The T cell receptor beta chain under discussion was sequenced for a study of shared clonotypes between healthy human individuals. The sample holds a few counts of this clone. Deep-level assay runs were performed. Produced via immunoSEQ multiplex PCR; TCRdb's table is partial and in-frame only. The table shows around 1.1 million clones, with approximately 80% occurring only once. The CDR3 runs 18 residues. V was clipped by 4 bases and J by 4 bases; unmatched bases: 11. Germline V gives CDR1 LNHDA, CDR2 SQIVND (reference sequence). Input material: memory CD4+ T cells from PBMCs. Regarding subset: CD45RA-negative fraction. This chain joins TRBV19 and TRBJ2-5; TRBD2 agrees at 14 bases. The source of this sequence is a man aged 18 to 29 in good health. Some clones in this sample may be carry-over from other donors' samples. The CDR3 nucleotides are TGTGCCAGTAGTAAAACCGGGACTAGCGGGAGTCTGGGAGAGACCCAGTACTTC. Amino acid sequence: CASSKTGTSGSLGETQYF. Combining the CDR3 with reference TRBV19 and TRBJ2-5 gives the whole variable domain DGGITQSPKYLFRKEGQNVTLSCEQNLNHDAMYWYRQDPGQGLRLIYYSQIVNDFQKGDIAEGYSVSREKKESFPLTVTSAQKNPTAFYLCASSKTGTSGSLGETQYFGPGTRLLVL.